This entry lists 20 T cell receptor beta chains sequenced from one sample in a study of blood T cell repertoires in COVID-19. Repertoires were generated with immunoSEQ multiplex PCR, while TCRdb's copy carries only in-frame clones and drops some. The sample lists tens of thousands of clones, 80% to 90% seen once, with 20% in the top ten. Specimen: peripheral blood. The receptors come from a woman aged 70 to 79 with acute or convalescent COVID-19.

This clone was detected many times. V gene TRBV7-9 combines with J gene TRBJ2-5, with D possibly being TRBD1 (6 bases). V lost 5 bases and J lost 3, with 13 bases in between. This CDR3 region has 14 residues. Germline V CDR1 and CDR2: SEHNR, FQNEAQ (reference sequence). The CDR3 sequence: CASSRAGQKETQYF. The CDR3 DNA reads as TGTGCCAGCAGCCGCGCCGGACAGAAAGAGACCCAGTACTTC.

The chain has TRBV7-2 and TRBJ2-6; D gene uncertain. V lost 4 bases, J lost 2 bases, and 9 bases lay in between. The germline V gene has CDR1 SGHTA and CDR2 FQGNSA. This CDR3 contains 15 residues. The CDR3 nucleotides are TGTGCCAGCAGCTCGTCGGCGGCTGGGGCCAACGTCCTGACTTTC. This translates into CASSSSAAGANVLTF.

This chain uses TRBV3-1 (or the pseudogene TRBV3-2) with TRBJ2-4; 8 bases align to TRBD1. Trimming at V came to 4 bases and at J to 8 bases, leaving 7 bases not matched to a gene. This CDR3 spans 14 amino acids. In germline, CDR1 is LGHDT, CDR2 YNNKEL (reference sequence). In DNA, the CDR3 is TGTGCCAGCAGCCCTTGGACAGGGTGGTACATTCAGTACTTC. Its protein product is CASSPWTGWYIQYF.

The gene calls are TRBV3-1 (or the pseudogene TRBV3-2) and TRBJ2-4; D may be TRBD1 (6 bases). This CDR3 has 18 residues. V was cut by 3 bases and J by 0 bases, with 18 bases left in between. Germline lookup yields CDR1 LGHDT and CDR2 YNNKEL (reference sequence). The chain's CDR3 is CASSQSRDNPLAKNIQYF. The CDR3, as DNA: TGTGCCAGCAGCCAGTCCCGGGACAATCCCCTAGCCAAAAACATTCAGTACTTC.

CDR3 region: CASSLVSSYNSPLHF. In DNA form, the CDR3 reads TGCGCCAGCAGCTTGGTGAGCTCCTATAATTCACCCCTCCACTTT. The chain links TRBV5-1 to TRBJ1-6, with D unresolved. V was pared by 0 bases and J by 0 bases, with 4 bases between. This CDR3 region has 15 residues. CDR1 and CDR2 (germline): SGHRS, YFSETQ.

V is TRBV6-6 and J is TRBJ2-7; 12 bases map to TRBD2. The CDR3 is 15 residues long. V was pared by 9 bases and J by 7 bases, with 13 bases of the junction left unmatched. Germline V lookup: CDR1 MNHNY, CDR2 SVGAGI (reference sequence). The CDR3 sequence is CASSRGLAGMGEQYF. CDR3 DNA: TGTGCCAGTAGTAGGGGACTAGCGGGCATGGGGGAGCAGTACTTC.

The chain recombines TRBV27 with TRBJ2-5; TRBD1 agrees at 9 bases. With 6 bases clipped from V and 1 base from J, the junction kept 6 bases outside the gene matches. Germline CDR1 and CDR2: MNHEY and SMNVEV (reference sequence). The CDR3 covers 15 residues. CDR3 sequence reads: CASRDGTGSQETQYF. As DNA, the CDR3 is TGTGCCAGCAGAGACGGGACAGGGAGCCAAGAGACCCAGTACTTC.

This sequence joins TRBV7-6 and TRBJ2-2; 8 bases fit TRBD2. The CDR3 has 16 residues. Trimming cost V 5 bases and J 1 base; bases outside gene matches: 6. Germline lookup yields CDR1 SGHVS and CDR2 FNYEAQ. The chain's CDR3 is CASSPGGWRNTGELFF. CDR3 sequence (DNA): TGTGCCAGCAGCCCGGGGGGGTGGAGGAACACCGGGGAGCTGTTTTTT.

The J gene is TRBJ2-1, the V gene TRBV29-1, with D unresolved. Germline CDR1 reads SQVTM; CDR2 reads ANQGSEA. The CDR3 loop spans 11 amino acids. Trimming left V 6 bases short and J 0 bases short, with 3 bases between. The CDR3 region is CSVSSYNEQFF. The DNA of the CDR3 is TGCAGCGTCAGCTCCTACAATGAGCAGTTCTTC.

CDR3 DNA sequence: TGTGCCAGCAGTTTCGGACAACCTAATTCACCCCTCCACTTT. Amino acids: CASSFGQPNSPLHF. V is TRBV2 and J is TRBJ1-6; maybe TRBD1 (5 bases). The CDR3 has 14 residues. Per germline, CDR1 SNHLY and CDR2 FYNNEI. V shed 5 bases and J shed 6 bases, with 11 bases lying between them.

The chain employs TRBV5-1 and TRBJ1-1, with D unresolved. The V end was cut by 4 bases, the J end by 11 bases, with 15 bases between. CDR1 and CDR2 from the germline V gene are SGHRS and YFSETQ. This CDR3 comprises 12 residues. CDR3 sequence reads: CASSSFYTPAFF. CDR3 in DNA: TGCGCCAGCAGCAGTTTCTATACCCCGGCTTTCTTT.

There are a few counts of this clone. In DNA form, the CDR3 reads TGCGCCAGCAGCTTGGAAGCGGGATTCCGAAGGGAGCAGTACTTC. As protein: CASSLEAGFRREQYF. The chain has TRBV5-1 and TRBJ2-7, with TRBD2 identical over 7 bases. The V gene end was trimmed by 0 bases and the J gene end by 7 bases; junction bases not matched to a gene: 10. The CDR3 runs to 15 residues. The germline CDR1 and CDR2 sequences are SGHRS and YFSETQ.

The chain uses TRBV2 and TRBJ2-1, with TRBD2 as a possible D gene (5 bases). The CDR3 consists of 14 residues. The germline V gene encodes CDR1 SNHLY and CDR2 FYNNEI. V was clipped by 6 bases and J by 0 bases, with 9 bases between them. DNA for the CDR3: TGTGCCAGCAGGGACTTTATCTCCTACAATGAGCAGTTCTTC. Amino acid sequence: CASRDFISYNEQFF.

This chain links TRBV14 with TRBJ1-2, with 8 bases matching TRBD1. V was pared by 4 bases and J by 4 bases, with 5 bases of the junction left unmatched. This CDR3 region has 14 residues. From germline, CDR1 is SGHDN and CDR2 FVKESK. The CDR3 sequence is CASSRAGGAYGYTF. In nucleotides, the CDR3 is TGTGCCAGCAGCCGCGCAGGGGGCGCCTATGGCTACACCTTC.

This clone occurred once. This chain connects TRBV6-5 to TRBJ1-1, with D possibly being TRBD1 (5 bases). V was shortened by 8 bases and J by 1 base, with 14 bases between the two germline ends. There are 14 residues in the CDR3. Germline V gives CDR1 MNHEY, CDR2 SVGAGI. The CDR3 region is CASARDSSNTEAFF. The CDR3, as DNA: TGTGCCAGCGCGCGGGACTCCTCGAACACTGAAGCTTTCTTT.

CDR3 nucleotides: TGTGCCAGCAGCCAAGATAAACTCCCCATCGGCTACACCTTC. Protein sequence: CASSQDKLPIGYTF. The chain links TRBV4-2 to TRBJ1-2; D is unresolved. Trimming removed 0 bases at V and 8 bases at J, with 13 bases between. This CDR3 comprises 14 residues. Germline lookup yields CDR1 LGHNA and CDR2 YNFKEQ.

The V and J genes are TRBV19 and TRBJ1-1; D perhaps matches TRBD1 (5 bases). The CDR3 is made up of 14 amino acids. The V gene's germline CDR1 is LNHDA and CDR2 SQIVND (reference sequence). Between the trimmed V and J ends, which lost 5 bases and 6 bases, there was a span of 16 bases. DNA of the CDR3: TGTGCCAGTAGTCTAAGGGGCAGTAGGGCTGAAGCTTTCTTT. The encoded protein is CASSLRGSRAEAFF. Full variable domain (missing parts from reference TRBV19 and TRBJ1-1): DGGITQSPKYLFRKEGQNVTLSCEQNLNHDAMYWYRQDPGQGLRLIYYSQIVNDFQKGDIAEGYSVSREKKESFPLTVTSAQKNPTAFYLCASSLRGSRAEAFFGQGTRLTVV.

The genes are TRBV6-6 and TRBJ1-1, with TRBD1 as a possible D gene (5 bases). Germline V gene sequence: CDR1 MNHNY, CDR2 SVGAGI (reference sequence). CDR3 length: 14 amino acids. Trimming pared 8 bases from V and 0 bases from J, leaving 13 bases between. The CDR3, as DNA: TGTGCCAGCCCGGGTGGGGCGATGAACACTGAAGCTTTCTTT. Amino acid sequence: CASPGGAMNTEAFF.

This chain joins TRBV27 and TRBJ2-6; the match to TRBD1 covers 11 bases. CDR1 and CDR2 from the germline V gene are MNHEY and SMNVEV (reference sequence). The CDR3 has 17 residues. With V trimmed by 4 bases and J by 3 bases, 5 bases remained unmatched. The CDR3 region is CASSSRDRGVGANVLTF. The CDR3 DNA sequence: TGTGCCAGCAGTTCCCGGGACAGGGGGGTTGGGGCCAACGTCCTGACTTTC.

This chain uses TRBV28 with TRBJ2-7; 8 bases match TRBD2. The CDR3 sequence is 12 residues long. Trimming took 7 bases from V and 6 from J; bases not matched to a gene: 5. Germline loops: CDR1 MDHEN, CDR2 SYDVKM. The DNA for the CDR3 is TGTGCCAGCAATACGGGAGGGATCGAGCAGTACTTC. Translation: CASNTGGIEQYF.